The following is a T cell receptor beta chain sequence with its context. Its antigen is unknown. Healthy Caucasian individuals from Russia aged about 6 to 90 served as donors. This entry belongs to a study of blood T cells in healthy people across ages. Germline V gives CDR1 LGHDT, CDR2 YNNKEL (reference sequence). The ends lost 0 bases at V and 3 bases at J; junction bases unmatched: 3. This CDR3 is 15 amino acids long. Together with a sample-barcoded 5' primer, a J-beta primer mix was included in a second PCR lasting about 7 to 11 cycles. Template switching added a 12-random-nucleotide identifier to every cDNA molecule. From the 5' RACE reads, TCRdb called clonotypes with MiXCR, one entry per CDR3 protein. The sample records approximately 1.5 million distinct CDR3 sequences, approximately 43% being singletons. Overall study findings and caveats: When set beside aged donors, long-lived donors presented more naive CD4+ cells and higher diversity. Unsorted PBMCs prevented conclusive naive versus antigen-experienced comparison.

The sequenced material came from blood. The clonotype comes from a woman younger than 35 in good health. V usage is TRBV3-1 and J usage is TRBJ2-7; 9 bases align to TRBD2. This CDR3 reads CASSQDSGSYYEQYF. CDR3 DNA sequence: TGTGCCAGCAGCCAAGATAGCGGGAGTTACTACGAGCAGTACTTC.